A single sample gave rise to the 10 T cell receptor beta chains below, sequenced in a study of shared clonotypes between healthy human individuals. Sequencing used immunoSEQ multiplex PCR; TCRdb keeps in-frame clones, though not all of them. The sample holds millions of clones; just over 90% are singletons and the top ten take about 0.37%. Sequencing used naive CD4+ T cells from PBMCs. Subset noted: CD45RA+ positively selected. The receptors were sampled from a man between 18 and 35 years old in good health. Some clones in this sample may be carry-over from other donors' samples.

The CDR3 spells CASSPFTSEVTFF. The CDR3 nucleotides read TGCGCCAGCAGCCCCTTTACTAGCGAGGTCACATTCTTC. The rearrangement joins TRBV5-1 to TRBJ2-1; 7 positions match TRBD2. V was pared by 4 bases and J by 16 bases, with 14 bases of the junction left unmatched. Germline loops: CDR1 SGHRS, CDR2 YFSETQ. CDR3 size: 13 residues.

This rearrangement joins TRBV28 to TRBJ1-2; TRBD1 aligns across 7 bases. CDR1 MDHEN and CDR2 SYDVKM come from the germline V gene. J was trimmed by 4 bases and V by 7 bases; bases with no gene match: 9. CDR3 length: 14 amino acids. DNA for the CDR3: TGTGCCAGCACCACAAACAGGGGACCCTATGGCTACACCTTC. Amino acid sequence: CASTTNRGPYGYTF.

CDR3: CASNTLGQPQHF. For the CDR3, the DNA is TGTGCCAGCAATACTTTGGGGCAGCCCCAGCATTTT. The rearrangement uses TRBV5-8 and TRBJ1-5; D not resolved. CDR1 is SGHTS and CDR2 is YDEGEE in the germline V gene. CDR3 size: 12 residues. Trimming took off 6 bases at V and 7 bases at J, with 11 bases between the two ends.

The rearrangement links TRBV28 to TRBJ1-4; a possible D gene is TRBD1 (6 bases). The CDR3 runs 13 residues. Trimming left V 10 bases short and J 1 base short, with 10 bases between. CDR1 and CDR2 from the germline V gene are MDHEN and SYDVKM. The CDR3 protein is CATLTGTNEKLFF. The CDR3 DNA is TGTGCCACCCTGACAGGAACTAATGAAAAACTGTTTTTT.

This clone occurred once. V usage is TRBV27 and J usage is TRBJ1-2, with 9 bases fitting TRBD1. V lost 6 bases and J lost 3; bases outside the gene matches: 5. CDR3 length: 14 amino acids. Germline assignment: CDR1 MNHEY and CDR2 SMNVEV (reference sequence). The CDR3 protein is CASSIGQGYYGYTF. The CDR3 region has the DNA TGTGCCAGCAGCATCGGACAGGGGTACTATGGCTACACCTTC.

The genes are TRBV2 and TRBJ2-3, with unresolved D. The CDR3 covers 15 residues. CDR1 is SNHLY, CDR2 FYNNEI, per germline. V lost 5 bases and J 1 base, leaving 13 bases between the germline ends. As DNA, the CDR3 is TGTGCCAGCAGTTACGCCGAGTTCGGCACAGATACGCAGTATTTT. Protein sequence: CASSYAEFGTDTQYF.

With respect to this clone: Other DNA sequences of this sample code for an identical CDR3. The rearrangement uses TRBV4-1 and TRBJ2-7, with 9 bases that match TRBD2. The CDR3 covers 15 residues. Trimming at V came to 1 base and at J to 3 bases, leaving 4 bases not matched to a gene. Germline V gives CDR1 MGHRA, CDR2 YSYEKL. The CDR3 reads CASSQGLAGLYEQYF. Written as DNA, the CDR3 is TGCGCCAGCAGCCAAGGGCTAGCGGGACTCTACGAGCAGTACTTC.

The chain employs TRBV9 and TRBJ2-1; 7 positions match TRBD1. This CDR3 is 16 amino acids long. The germline CDR1 and CDR2 sequences are SGDLS and YYNGEE. V lost 4 bases to trimming and J lost 4 bases; unmatched junction nucleotides: 11. CDR3 in amino acids: CASSPRGLAGYNEQFF. The CDR3 bases are TGTGCCAGCAGCCCGAGGGGGCTAGCTGGGTACAATGAGCAGTTCTTC.

The V and J genes are TRBV6-6 and TRBJ1-1, with a possible D match to TRBD1 (6 bases). Deletions cut 6 bases from V and 1 base from J, with 18 bases between. This CDR3 is 16 amino acids long. CDR1 is MNHNY and CDR2 is SVGAGI in the germline V gene (reference sequence). CDR3 sequence (DNA): TGTGCCAGCAGCTCCGACAGGACTAAGCGGAACACTGAAGCTTTCTTT. Translated: CASSSDRTKRNTEAFF.

This CDR3 is CASSFDPTGNTEAFF. The CDR3 DNA is TGCGCCAGCAGCTTTGACCCCACCGGGAACACTGAAGCTTTCTTT. The chain carries TRBV5-1 and TRBJ1-1; D is ambiguous. CDR1 is SGHRS and CDR2 is YFSETQ in the germline V gene. The V end was cut by 2 bases, the J end by 1 base, with 12 bases between. The CDR3 length is 15 residues.